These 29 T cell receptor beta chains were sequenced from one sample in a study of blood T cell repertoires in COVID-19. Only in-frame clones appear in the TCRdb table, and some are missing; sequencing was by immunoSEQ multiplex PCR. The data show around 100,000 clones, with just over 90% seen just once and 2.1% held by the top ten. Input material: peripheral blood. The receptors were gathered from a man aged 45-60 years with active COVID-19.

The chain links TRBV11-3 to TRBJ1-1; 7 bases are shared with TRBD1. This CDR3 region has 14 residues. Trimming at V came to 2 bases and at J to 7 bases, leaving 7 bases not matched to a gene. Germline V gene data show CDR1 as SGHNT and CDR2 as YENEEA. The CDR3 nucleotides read TGTGCCAGCAGCTTATTCGTACAGGGGAATGAAGCTTTCTTT. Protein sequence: CASSLFVQGNEAFF.

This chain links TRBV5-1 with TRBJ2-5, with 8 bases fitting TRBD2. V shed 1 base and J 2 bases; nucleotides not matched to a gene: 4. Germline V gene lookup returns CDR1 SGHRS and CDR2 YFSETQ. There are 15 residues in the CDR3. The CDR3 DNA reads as TGCGCCAGCAGCTTGTCCAGCGGGGGTCAAGAGACCCAGTACTTC. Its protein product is CASSLSSGGQETQYF.

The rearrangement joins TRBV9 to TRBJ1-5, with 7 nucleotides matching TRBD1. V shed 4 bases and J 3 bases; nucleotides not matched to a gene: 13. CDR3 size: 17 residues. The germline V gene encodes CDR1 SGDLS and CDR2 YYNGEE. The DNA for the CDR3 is TGTGCCAGCAGCTGGGGTGATGGGACAGCTCTCAATCAGCCCCAGCATTTT. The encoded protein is CASSWGDGTALNQPQHF.

The CDR3 sequence: CASRVRDYTFNEQFF. CDR3 nucleotides: TGTGCCAGCAGAGTCCGGGACTACACCTTCAATGAGCAGTTCTTC. This chain uses TRBV2 with TRBJ2-1; 7 bases match TRBD2. Trimming removed 6 bases from V and 6 bases from J; junction bases left unmatched: 11. This CDR3 is 15 amino acids long. The germline gives CDR1 SNHLY, CDR2 FYNNEI.

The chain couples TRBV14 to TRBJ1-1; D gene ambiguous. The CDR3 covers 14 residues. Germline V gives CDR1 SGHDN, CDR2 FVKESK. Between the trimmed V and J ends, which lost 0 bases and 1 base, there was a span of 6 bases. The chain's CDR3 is CASSQETGNTEAFF. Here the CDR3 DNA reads TGTGCCAGCAGCCAAGAGACGGGGAACACTGAAGCTTTCTTT.

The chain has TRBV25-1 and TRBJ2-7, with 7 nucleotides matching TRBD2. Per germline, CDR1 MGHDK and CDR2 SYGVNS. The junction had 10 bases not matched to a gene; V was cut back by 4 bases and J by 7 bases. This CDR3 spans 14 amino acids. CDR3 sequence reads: CASSVGLAAREQYF. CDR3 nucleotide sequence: TGTGCCAGCAGTGTGGGTCTAGCGGCTCGGGAGCAGTACTTC.

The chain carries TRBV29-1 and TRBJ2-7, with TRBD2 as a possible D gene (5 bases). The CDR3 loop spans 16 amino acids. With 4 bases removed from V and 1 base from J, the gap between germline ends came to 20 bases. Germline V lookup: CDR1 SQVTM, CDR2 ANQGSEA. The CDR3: CSVVGHFGDNSYEQYV. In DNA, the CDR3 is TGCAGCGTTGTAGGGCACTTCGGGGATAATTCCTACGAGCAGTACGTC.

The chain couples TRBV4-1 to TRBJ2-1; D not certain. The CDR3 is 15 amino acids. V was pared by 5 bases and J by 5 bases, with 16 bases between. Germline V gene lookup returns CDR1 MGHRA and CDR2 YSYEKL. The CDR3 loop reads CASSSRLRENNEQFF. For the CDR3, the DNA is TGCGCCAGCAGCTCCCGACTGCGCGAAAACAATGAGCAGTTCTTC.

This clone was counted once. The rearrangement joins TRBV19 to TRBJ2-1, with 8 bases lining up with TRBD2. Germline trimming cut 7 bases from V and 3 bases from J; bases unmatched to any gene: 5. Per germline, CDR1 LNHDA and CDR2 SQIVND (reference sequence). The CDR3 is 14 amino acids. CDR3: CASNSRGGYNEQFF. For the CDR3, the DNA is TGTGCCAGTAACTCTCGGGGGGGCTACAATGAGCAGTTCTTC.

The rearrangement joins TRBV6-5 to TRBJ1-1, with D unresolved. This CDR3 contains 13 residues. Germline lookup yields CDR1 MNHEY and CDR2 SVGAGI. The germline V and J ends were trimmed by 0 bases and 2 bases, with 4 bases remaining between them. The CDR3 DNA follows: TGTGCCAGCAGTTACTCGAGTAACACTGAAGCTTTCTTT. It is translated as CASSYSSNTEAFF.

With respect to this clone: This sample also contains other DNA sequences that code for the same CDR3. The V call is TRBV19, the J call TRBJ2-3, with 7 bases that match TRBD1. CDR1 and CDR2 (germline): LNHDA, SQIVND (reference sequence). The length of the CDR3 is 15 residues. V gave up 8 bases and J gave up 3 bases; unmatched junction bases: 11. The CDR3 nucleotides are TGTGCCAGTGCGGAAGGGGGCGCCCCTACAGATACGCAGTATTTT. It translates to CASAEGGAPTDTQYF.

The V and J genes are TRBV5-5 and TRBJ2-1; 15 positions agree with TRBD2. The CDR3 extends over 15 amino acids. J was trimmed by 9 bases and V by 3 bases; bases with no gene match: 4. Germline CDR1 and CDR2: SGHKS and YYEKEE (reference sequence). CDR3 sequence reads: CASSSGLAGGGEQFF. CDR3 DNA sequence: TGTGCCAGCAGCTCCGGACTAGCGGGAGGGGGTGAGCAGTTCTTC.

CDR3 sequence reads: CASSNRTGRARNEQFF. The CDR3 DNA is TGTGCCAGCAGCAATCGGACAGGGAGAGCCCGCAATGAGCAGTTCTTC. The chain carries TRBV7-3 and TRBJ2-1; 8 positions agree with TRBD1. Germline V gene data show CDR1 as SGHTA and CDR2 as FQGTGA. The J segment lost 6 bases and the V segment lost 5 bases, leaving 12 bases of the junction unmatched. This CDR3 is built from 16 residues.

In DNA, the CDR3 is TGTGCCAGTAGTATAGATCTCATGGCAGTCAAGCGGGTTAGCGGGACTTACGAGCAGTACGTC. It codes for CASSIDLMAVKRVSGTYEQYV. The chain carries TRBV19 and TRBJ2-7, with 8 positions matching TRBD2. The CDR3 runs to 21 residues. Germline trimming cut 0 bases from V and 4 bases from J; bases unmatched to any gene: 23. The germline CDR1 and CDR2 sequences are LNHDA and SQIVND (reference sequence).

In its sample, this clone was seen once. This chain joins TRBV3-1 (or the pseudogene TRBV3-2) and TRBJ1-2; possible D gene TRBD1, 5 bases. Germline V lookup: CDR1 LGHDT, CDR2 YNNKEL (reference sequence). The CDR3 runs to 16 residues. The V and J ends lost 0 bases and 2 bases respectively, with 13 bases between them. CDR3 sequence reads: CASSQDGRGFNYGYTF. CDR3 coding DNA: TGTGCCAGCAGCCAAGACGGACGGGGGTTCAACTATGGCTACACCTTC.

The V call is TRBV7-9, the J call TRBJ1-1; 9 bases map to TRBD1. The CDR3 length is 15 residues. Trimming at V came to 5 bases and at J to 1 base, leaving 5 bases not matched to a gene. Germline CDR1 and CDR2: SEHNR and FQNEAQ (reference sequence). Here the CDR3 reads CASSPPDRGNTEAFF. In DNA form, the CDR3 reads TGTGCCAGCAGCCCCCCGGACAGGGGGAACACTGAAGCTTTCTTT.

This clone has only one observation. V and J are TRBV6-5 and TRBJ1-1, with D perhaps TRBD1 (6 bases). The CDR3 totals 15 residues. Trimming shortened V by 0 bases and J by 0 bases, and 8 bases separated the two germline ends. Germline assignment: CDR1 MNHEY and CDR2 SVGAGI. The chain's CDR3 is CASSYSGHMNTEAFF. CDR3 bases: TGTGCCAGCAGTTACTCGGGACATATGAACACTGAAGCTTTCTTT.

DNA of the CDR3: TGCGCCAGCAGCCAACCTAGTAGGGGAAGGGTTTTTGAAAAACTGTTTTTT. It translates to CASSQPSRGRVFEKLFF. V is TRBV4-1 and J is TRBJ1-4, with D perhaps TRBD1 (5 bases). V shed 2 bases and J shed 7 bases, with 20 bases lying between them. Germline CDR1 MGHRA, CDR2 YSYEKL. This CDR3 has 17 amino acids.

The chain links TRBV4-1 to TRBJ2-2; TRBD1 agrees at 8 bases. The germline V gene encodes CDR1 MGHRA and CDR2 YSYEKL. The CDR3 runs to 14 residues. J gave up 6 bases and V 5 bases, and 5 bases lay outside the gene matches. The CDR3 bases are TGCGCCAGCAGCAAGACAGGGGTCCCCGGGGAGCTGTTTTTT. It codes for CASSKTGVPGELFF.

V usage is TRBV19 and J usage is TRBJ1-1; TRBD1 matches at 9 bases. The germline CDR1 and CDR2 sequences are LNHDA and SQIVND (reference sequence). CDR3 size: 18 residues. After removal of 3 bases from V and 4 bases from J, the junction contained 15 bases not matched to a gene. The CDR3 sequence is CASSIPPHTGGGGTEAFF. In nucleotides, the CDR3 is TGTGCCAGTAGTATTCCCCCTCACACAGGGGGCGGGGGCACTGAAGCTTTCTTT.

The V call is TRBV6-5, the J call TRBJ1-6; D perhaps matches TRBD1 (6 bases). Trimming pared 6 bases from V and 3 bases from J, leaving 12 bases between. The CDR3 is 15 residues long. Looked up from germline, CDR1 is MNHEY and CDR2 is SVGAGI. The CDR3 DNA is TGTGCCAGCAGGACCACAGGGAACTATAATTCACCCCTCCACTTT. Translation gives CASRTTGNYNSPLHF.

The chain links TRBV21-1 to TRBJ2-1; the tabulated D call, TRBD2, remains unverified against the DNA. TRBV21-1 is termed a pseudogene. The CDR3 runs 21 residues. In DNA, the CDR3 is TGTGCCAGCAGCAAAAAAGGGACCGGGACTAGCGGGAGCCTTATCTACAATGAGCAGTTCTTC. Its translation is CASSKKGTGTSGSLIYNEQFF.

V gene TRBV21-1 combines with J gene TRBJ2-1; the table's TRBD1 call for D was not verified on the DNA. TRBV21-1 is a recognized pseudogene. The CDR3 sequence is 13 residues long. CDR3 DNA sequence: TGTGCCAGCAGCCCGGACAGGGTCTATGAGCAGTTCTTC. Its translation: CASSPDRVYEQFF.

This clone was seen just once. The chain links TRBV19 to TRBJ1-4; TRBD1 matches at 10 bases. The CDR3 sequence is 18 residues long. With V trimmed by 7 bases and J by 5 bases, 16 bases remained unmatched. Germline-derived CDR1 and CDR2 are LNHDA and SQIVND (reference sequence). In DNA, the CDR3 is TGTGCCAGTACCTCACCCCCTGGACGGACAGGGGGAAATGAAAAACTGTTTTTT. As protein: CASTSPPGRTGGNEKLFF.

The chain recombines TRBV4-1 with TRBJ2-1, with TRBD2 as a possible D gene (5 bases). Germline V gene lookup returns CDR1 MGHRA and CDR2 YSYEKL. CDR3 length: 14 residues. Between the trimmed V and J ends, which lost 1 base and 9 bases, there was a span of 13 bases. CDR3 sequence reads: CASSQGLREGEQFF. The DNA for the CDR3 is TGCGCCAGCAGCCAAGGCCTCCGCGAGGGTGAGCAGTTCTTC.

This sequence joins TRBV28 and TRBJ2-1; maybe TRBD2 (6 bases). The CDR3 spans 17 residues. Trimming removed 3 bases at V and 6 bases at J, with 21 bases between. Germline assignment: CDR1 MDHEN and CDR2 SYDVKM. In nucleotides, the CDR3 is TGTGCCAGCAGTTTGGTGTGGCGGGAACTACGGGGCAATGAGCAGTTCTTC. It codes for CASSLVWRELRGNEQFF.

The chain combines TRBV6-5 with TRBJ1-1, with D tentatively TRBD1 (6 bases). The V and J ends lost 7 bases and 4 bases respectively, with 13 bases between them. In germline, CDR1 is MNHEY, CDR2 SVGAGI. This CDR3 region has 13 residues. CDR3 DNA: TGTGCCAGCAAACAAAGGGGGTCCACTGAAGCTTTCTTT. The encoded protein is CASKQRGSTEAFF.

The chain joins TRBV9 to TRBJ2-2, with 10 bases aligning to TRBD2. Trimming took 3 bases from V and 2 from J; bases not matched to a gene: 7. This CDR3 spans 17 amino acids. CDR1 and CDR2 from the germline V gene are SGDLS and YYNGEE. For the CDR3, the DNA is TGTGCCAGCAGCGCCACCTTAGCGGGGGGTAACACCGGGGAGCTGTTTTTT. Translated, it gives CASSATLAGGNTGELFF.

The CDR3 DNA is TGTGCCAGCAGTGAGCGGGTCATAGCTAATGAAAAACTGTTTTTT. Its protein is CASSERVIANEKLFF. The chain joins TRBV2 to TRBJ1-4; no reliable D call. Germline V gene sequence: CDR1 SNHLY, CDR2 FYNNEI. V was clipped by 3 bases and J by 3 bases, with 11 bases between them. The CDR3 is made up of 15 amino acids.